This T cell receptor beta chain is from a study of cytomegalovirus exposure and HLA in healthy donors. Study-level findings and limits: In a later analysis, specific HLA alleles were associated with around 17,000 TCR beta sequences at a 0.05 false discovery rate. It was likely that a cluster of highly shared sequence variants was a sequencing artifact. By HLA locus, TCR association rates varied in a later analysis, with DRB1 showing the most and HLA-C the fewest.

This clone showed up just a few times. Antigen: not known. Primers included in the PCR were 60 Vbeta and 13 Jbeta primers. Profiled with immunoSEQ multiplex PCR; TCRdb holds only in-frame clones, not every one. The table lists 80,000 to 100,000 clones, around 68% of them singletons. This CDR3 contains 15 residues. Trimming at V came to 0 bases and at J to 2 bases, leaving 5 bases not matched to a gene. V is TRBV5-3 and J is TRBJ2-7; 7 bases agree with TRBD2. TRBV5-3 counts as an open reading frame of uncertain function. What was sequenced was PBMCs. The source is a young man in good health and CMV-seropositive. The CDR3 DNA follows: TGTGCCAGAAGCTTGGGGGGGAGGGGTCCCTACGAGCAGTACTTC. It yields the protein CARSLGGRGPYEQYF.